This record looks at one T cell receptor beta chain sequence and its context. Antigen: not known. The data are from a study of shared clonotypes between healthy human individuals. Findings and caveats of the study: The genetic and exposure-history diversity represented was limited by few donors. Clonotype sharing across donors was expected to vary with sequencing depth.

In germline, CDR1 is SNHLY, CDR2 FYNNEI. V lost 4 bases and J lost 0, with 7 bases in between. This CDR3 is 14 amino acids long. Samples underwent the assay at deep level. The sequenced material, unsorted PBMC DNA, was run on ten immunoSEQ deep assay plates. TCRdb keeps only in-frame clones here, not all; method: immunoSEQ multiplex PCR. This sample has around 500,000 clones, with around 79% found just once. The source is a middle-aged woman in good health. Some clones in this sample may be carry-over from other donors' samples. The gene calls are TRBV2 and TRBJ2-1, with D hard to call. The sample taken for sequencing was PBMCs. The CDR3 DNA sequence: TGTGCCAGCAGTGGCCCCGACTCCTACAATGAGCAGTTCTTC. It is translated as CASSGPDSYNEQFF.